This TCR beta chain was recovered during a study of T cells in localized non-small cell lung cancer (dated by TCRdb to about 2020). Describing the broader study: The study examined T cell repertoires in approximately 240 patients with early-stage NSCLC and compared tumors with uninvolved tumor-adjacent lungs. The cohort was made up of around 250 treatment-naive NSCLC patients whose localized lung tumors had been resected. A mean age of roughly 66 years was recorded for the NSCLC patients, of whom around 120 were male and about a hundred were female.

The immunoSEQ Assay was used to sequence TCR beta CDR3 regions from DNA. The paper's processing steps were these. T cell density was computed as TCR beta template counts normalized to usable DNA estimated by amplifying housekeeping genes. Richness was estimated using the preseqR package, with extrapolation to 400,000 templates for PBMC samples and to 120,000 templates for tissue samples. Clonality was defined by subtracting Pielou's evenness from one. Differential abundance testing on productive amino-acid clonotypes, with a minimum total count of 5 and an alpha of 0.1, was used to identify tissue-enriched TCRs. The Jaccard Index and the Morisita Overlap Index were used to measure how much the repertoires overlapped between compartments. GLIPH grouped TCR beta CDR3s together with public tetramer-defined viral CDR3s, and a viral motif had to include at least three viral sequences and also show V-gene enrichment. The source is immuneACCESS, and TCRdb retained only in-frame sequences with V and J called. Part of the clones is not carried over; for the studies checked, unresolved V genes explain less than half of this, and the remainder is unexplained. Clonal size and the V and J genes are those of that table, whereas D and trimming came from the DNA. The sample contains tens of thousands of clones, 80% to 85% of them found a single time. Around 7.3% of the sample is taken by the ten largest.

On this clone: This receptor's antigen is unknown. No base quality information exists; no much larger clone differs at one position.

Cut back by 2 bases and 4 bases, the V and J ends lie 8 bases apart. Via the germline V gene, CDR1 is MNHEY and CDR2 SVGAGI. The CDR3 measures 13 amino acids from cysteine to phenylalanine. Only the CDR3 part of the read is kept: 39 bases, read in frame from the first base. Study-level results and caveats: Because multi-region tumor sequencing was not performed, intratumor heterogeneity could not be ruled out. Higher blood T cell density associated with longer overall survival, while higher adjacent-lung clonality associated with shorter survival. A median of about 61 of the top 100 tumor clones turned up in the paired uninvolved adjacent lung, and around 27 of those clones also ranked among the top 100 of that same adjacent lung. Uninvolved tumor-adjacent lung showed the highest T cell clonality, higher than tumor, which suggests more focused antigenic responses in the adjacent lung. Because the study design was exploratory, TCR variables were selected using unadjusted p-values without false-discovery rate correction.

At diagnosis, peripheral blood, uninvolved tumor-adjacent lung and tumor were collected and were preserved as a mix of fresh-frozen and FFPE material. Blood samples were analyzed as peripheral blood mononuclear cells for TCR repertoire profiling. This TCR was sampled from a male donor aged 60 or over with stage II lung adenocarcinoma. The source was peripheral blood mononuclear cells, collected before any cancer treatment. The chain is encoded by TRBV6-5 joined to TRBJ2-5; perhaps TRBD2 is the D gene, with 5 bases matching. The CDR3: CASSYLEGETQYF. The DNA is as follows: TGTGCCAGCAGTTACCTCGAGGGAGAGACCCAGTACTTC.